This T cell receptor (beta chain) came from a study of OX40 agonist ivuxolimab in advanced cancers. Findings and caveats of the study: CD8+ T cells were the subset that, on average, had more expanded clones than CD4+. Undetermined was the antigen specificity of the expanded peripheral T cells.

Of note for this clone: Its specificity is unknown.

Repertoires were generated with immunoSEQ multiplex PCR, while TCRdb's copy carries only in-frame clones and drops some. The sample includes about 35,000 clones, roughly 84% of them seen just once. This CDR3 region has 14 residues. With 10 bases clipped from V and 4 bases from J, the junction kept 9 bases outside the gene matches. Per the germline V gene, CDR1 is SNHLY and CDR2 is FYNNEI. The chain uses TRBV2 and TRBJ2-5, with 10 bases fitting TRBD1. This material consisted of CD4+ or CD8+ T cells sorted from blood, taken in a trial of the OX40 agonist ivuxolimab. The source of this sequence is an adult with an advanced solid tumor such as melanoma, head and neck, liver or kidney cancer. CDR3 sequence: CATLRQGAGETQYF. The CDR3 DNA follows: TGTGCCACCCTCCGACAGGGGGCGGGAGAGACCCAGTACTTC.